Shown below are 27 T cell receptor beta chains from a single sample sequenced in a study of T cell repertoires in aging, cancer and after chemotherapy. A mixed TRB-A/B primer pool amplified rearranged TRB by multiplex touch-down PCR. TCRdb reprocessed the multiplex PCR reads via MiXCR and lists one record per CDR3 protein. The sample has roughly 5,300 distinct CDR3 sequences, approximately 30% seen once. Amplification of TCR beta used genomic DNA extracted from peripheral blood. The specimen was blood. These receptors were obtained from a human donor with a solid tumor.

Points on this clonotype: A read error is possible here, since a much larger clone lies one base away. The genes are TRBV15 and TRBJ1-2; unclear D gene. The germline V and J ends were trimmed by 1 base and 5 bases, with 14 bases remaining between them. The CDR3 is 15 amino acids. Germline lookup yields CDR1 LNHNV and CDR2 YYDKDF (reference sequence). CDR3 sequence (DNA): TGTGCCACCAGCAGAGGAGGAGTGGGAGTGTATGGCTACACCTTC. Its translation: CATSRGGVGVYGYTF.

This clonotype was observed a single time. The chain uses TRBV20-1 and TRBJ2-1; 8 bases align to TRBD1. Germline V lookup: CDR1 DFQATT, CDR2 SNEGSKA (reference sequence). Trimming cost V 5 bases and J 4 bases; bases outside gene matches: 10. This CDR3 has 15 residues. The CDR3 bases are TGCAGTGCTCGAACAGGGGGGAAAGATTACAATGAGCAGTTCTTC. Its translation: CSARTGGKDYNEQFF.

This chain links TRBV27 with TRBJ1-2, with no clear D. Trimming cost V 8 bases and J 5 bases, with 18 bases left between them. Per germline, CDR1 MNHEY and CDR2 SMNVEV (reference sequence). This CDR3 has 14 amino acids. Here the CDR3 reads CASYYAGMGYGYTF. The CDR3 region has the DNA TGTGCCAGCTACTACGCCGGGATGGGGTATGGCTACACCTTC.

The chain joins TRBV4-3 to TRBJ2-5, with a weak D call TRBD2 (5 bases). V dropped 3 bases and J dropped 4 bases, with 12 bases sitting between them. Germline CDR1 reads LGHNA; CDR2 reads YSLEER. This CDR3 has 14 amino acids. The CDR3 protein is CASSQEVWRETQYF. Written as DNA, the CDR3 is TGCGCCAGCAGCCAGGAGGTATGGAGAGAGACCCAGTACTTC.

J is TRBJ2-7 and V is TRBV28; 8 bases are a match to TRBD2. The V gene's germline CDR1 is MDHEN and CDR2 SYDVKM. Trimming cost V 5 bases and J 9 bases; bases outside gene matches: 12. The CDR3 runs 14 residues. In DNA, the CDR3 is TGTGCCAGCAGTACCGTCGGGACTAGTGGCAGGCAGTACTTC. Protein product: CASSTVGTSGRQYF.

The genes are TRBV5-1 and TRBJ2-7, with unresolved D. Germline values: CDR1 SGHRS, CDR2 YFSETQ. V was clipped by 0 bases and J by 1 base, with 8 bases between them. CDR3 length equals 14 residues. CDR3 coding DNA: TGCGCCAGCAGCTTGGGTACCATGTCCTACGAGCAGTACTTC. This codes for CASSLGTMSYEQYF.

This clonotype counts as medium-sized. The V gene is TRBV6-6, the J gene TRBJ1-4, with D perhaps TRBD1 (6 bases). Germline loops: CDR1 MNHNY, CDR2 SVGAGI (reference sequence). This CDR3 has 14 residues. The V and J ends lost 2 bases and 8 bases respectively, with 12 bases between them. CDR3 amino acids: CASSYPGQNEKLFF. The CDR3 DNA follows: TGTGCCAGCAGTTACCCTGGACAGAACGAAAAACTGTTTTTT.

In this sample, this clonotype turned up a few times. The chain joins TRBV28 to TRBJ2-5, with 15 bases matching TRBD2. This CDR3 region has 22 residues. Germline lookup yields CDR1 MDHEN and CDR2 SYDVKM. V lost 7 bases and J lost 1; bases outside the gene matches: 22. The CDR3 nucleotides read TGTGCCAGCACATACAACTCCTGGACTAGCGGGAGGGCCCGTATTACCCAAGAGACCCAGTACTTC. Protein sequence: CASTYNSWTSGRARITQETQYF.

This clonotype is large. The genes are TRBV4-3 and TRBJ2-3, with D tentatively TRBD2 (6 bases). V shed 5 bases and J shed 1 base, with 13 bases lying between them. This CDR3 region has 15 residues. Germline V gene lookup returns CDR1 LGHNA and CDR2 YSLEER. This chain's CDR3 is CASSTRWRGTDTQYF. CDR3 nucleotide sequence: TGCGCCAGCAGCACAAGGTGGAGGGGCACAGATACGCAGTATTTT.

By its share, this clonotype is medium-sized. The J gene is TRBJ2-2, the V gene TRBV15; D is ambiguous. The CDR3 covers 14 residues. Germline CDR1 reads LNHNV; CDR2 reads YYDKDF (reference sequence). Trimming removed 0 bases from V and 7 bases from J, with 9 bases in between. CDR3: CATSRDLEDGELFF. The DNA for the CDR3 is TGTGCCACCAGCAGAGATCTAGAGGACGGGGAGCTGTTTTTT.

By share, this clonotype ranks as medium-sized (0.01 to 0.1%). The J gene is TRBJ2-5, the V gene TRBV6-2 or TRBV6-3, with D perhaps matching TRBD1 (7 bases). V was pared by 8 bases and J by 4 bases, with 20 bases between. Germline lookup yields CDR1 MNHEY and CDR2 SVGEGT. There are 15 residues in the CDR3. The CDR3 spells CASPKTRGAIETQYF. CDR3 sequence (DNA): TGTGCCAGCCCAAAGACCAGGGGGGCCATAGAGACCCAGTACTTC.

This clonotype appeared a single time. This chain links TRBV21-1 with TRBJ1-6. TRBV21-1 is marked as a pseudogene. This CDR3 contains 15 residues. The CDR3: CAGNLLPLSLSPLHF. The CDR3 DNA reads TGTGCCGGTAACCTCCTTCCACTCTCACTGTCACCCCTCCACTTT.

By share, this clonotype counts as medium-sized (0.01 to 0.1%). The rearrangement joins TRBV6-4 to TRBJ1-6; 8 bases align to TRBD1. Germline values: CDR1 MRHNA, CDR2 SNTAGT. V dropped 6 bases and J dropped 5; count of bases not matched to a gene: 6. This CDR3 region has 15 residues. The CDR3 loop is CASRSGQGDNSPLHF. The CDR3 nucleotides are TGTGCCAGCAGGAGCGGACAGGGCGATAATTCACCCCTCCACTTT.

This clonotype is labeled medium-sized. The V gene is TRBV24-1, the J gene TRBJ2-1; D is undetermined. The germline V and J ends were trimmed by 6 bases and 10 bases, with 12 bases remaining between them. CDR1 and CDR2 from the germline V gene are KGHDR and SFDVKD. The CDR3 loop spans 12 amino acids. CDR3 in DNA: TGTGCCACCAGTACCCGGTTAAACGAGCAGTTCTTC. Residues: CATSTRLNEQFF.

This clonotype is termed medium-sized. V usage is TRBV27 and J usage is TRBJ1-6; no clear D. Trimming removed 6 bases at V and 14 bases at J, with 14 bases between. The V gene's germline CDR1 is MNHEY and CDR2 SMNVEV (reference sequence). The CDR3 is 12 residues long. The CDR3 here is CASSSASGSLHF. CDR3 in DNA: TGTGCCAGCAGCTCAGCCTCCGGATCCCTCCACTTT.

This clonotype rates as medium-sized. This chain links TRBV18 with TRBJ1-1; the D gene is possibly TRBD1 (5 bases). The CDR3 spans 15 residues. Germline V lookup: CDR1 KGHSH, CDR2 LQKENI. V lost 0 bases and J 7 bases, leaving 15 bases between the germline ends. The CDR3 spells CASSPPTGGGGEAFF. CDR3 nucleotides: TGTGCCAGCTCACCACCGACCGGGGGGGGAGGTGAAGCTTTCTTT.

This clonotype qualifies as medium-sized. The J gene is TRBJ2-7, the V gene TRBV6-5; 10 nucleotides line up with TRBD1. Losses at the gene ends were 4 bases for V and 3 bases for J; bases not matched to a gene: 3. The CDR3 spans 14 residues. Germline V gene data show CDR1 as MNHEY and CDR2 as SVGAGI. The CDR3 DNA is TGTGCCAGCAGTTGGGACAGGGGTGGCTACGAGCAGTACTTC. Protein: CASSWDRGGYEQYF.

This clonotype is labeled as medium-sized. V usage is TRBV6-1 and J usage is TRBJ2-1; 8 bases line up with TRBD2. The CDR3 sequence is 16 residues long. Germline V gene data show CDR1 as MNHNS and CDR2 as SASEGT. V trimming: 8 bases; J trimming: 0 bases; junction bases outside the gene matches: 9. CDR3 DNA sequence: TGTGCCAGCCCCCCGGGACTAGGAGTCTCCTACAATGAGCAGTTCTTC. It codes for CASPPGLGVSYNEQFF.

This chain uses TRBV20-1 with TRBJ1-6, with TRBD1 matching 8 bases. V gave up 7 bases and J gave up 7 bases; unmatched junction bases: 6. The CDR3 spans 13 residues. Germline CDR1 DFQATT, CDR2 SNEGSKA (reference sequence). Written as DNA, the CDR3 is TGCAGTGTGTCCAGGACAGGGAATTCACCCCTCCACTTT. As protein: CSVSRTGNSPLHF.

This chain connects TRBV7-9 to TRBJ2-7; TRBD2 matches at 8 bases. Trimming cost V 4 bases and J 1 base; bases outside gene matches: 18. This CDR3 comprises 19 residues. The germline V gene encodes CDR1 SEHNR and CDR2 FQNEAQ (reference sequence). The CDR3 bases are TGTGCCAGCAGCTCAGACGGCGGTCTCGGACTAGCCGCATCCTACGAGCAGTACTTC. As protein: CASSSDGGLGLAASYEQYF.

This clonotype is medium-sized (0.01 to 0.1%) by share. The chain uses TRBV5-4 and TRBJ2-2; D is unresolved. The CDR3 covers 14 residues. Germline CDR1 SGHNT, CDR2 YYREEE (reference sequence). Trimming removed 4 bases from V and 7 bases from J, with 14 bases in between. In nucleotides, the CDR3 is TGTGCCAGCAGCGCGGACGGGTTATTCGGGGAGCTGTTTTTT. Translated, it gives CASSADGLFGELFF.

By share, this clonotype counts as medium-sized. This rearrangement joins TRBV19 to TRBJ2-3, with 8 bases that match TRBD1. The CDR3 runs 13 residues. Germline-derived CDR1 and CDR2 are LNHDA and SQIVND (reference sequence). Trimming at V came to 9 bases and at J to 1 base, leaving 3 bases not matched to a gene. CDR3 amino acids: CASRGQGTDTQYF. The CDR3 bases are TGTGCCAGCAGGGGACAGGGCACAGATACGCAGTATTTT.

V gene TRBV6-6 combines with J gene TRBJ2-4, with no clear D. The length of the CDR3 is 12 residues. Looked up from germline, CDR1 is MNHNY and CDR2 is SVGAGI (reference sequence). Trimming left V 1 base short and J 8 bases short, with 6 bases between. The CDR3 DNA sequence: TGTGCCAGCAGTTACTTGATGGACATTCAGTACTTC. This sequence encodes CASSYLMDIQYF.

The rearrangement uses TRBV7-9 and TRBJ2-1; no clear D. Germline CDR1 and CDR2: SEHNR and FQNEAQ (reference sequence). This CDR3 has 13 amino acids. The V gene lost 2 bases and the J gene lost 6 bases, with 8 bases spanning the gap. CDR3 coding DNA: TGTGCCAGCAGCTTACGGTTCTCCAATGAGCAGTTCTTC. Its translation: CASSLRFSNEQFF.

This clonotype is medium-sized within its sample. V gene TRBV6-2 or TRBV6-3 combines with J gene TRBJ1-2, with a weak D call TRBD1 (5 bases). The CDR3 loop spans 14 amino acids. V was clipped by 7 bases and J by 2 bases, with 14 bases between them. Germline CDR1 reads MNHEY; CDR2 reads SVGEGT. Here the CDR3 DNA reads TGTGCCAGCACCCCCGCGGGGCCGAACTATGGCTACACCTTC. Encoded protein: CASTPAGPNYGYTF.

This chain joins TRBV7-9 and TRBJ1-6; the D is unclear. Near its end, the DNA agrees better with TRBJ1-1, so the J call may be wrong. This CDR3 has 14 residues. The V gene's germline CDR1 is SEHNR and CDR2 FQNEAQ (reference sequence). DNA of the CDR3: TGTGCCAGCAGCTATGTCGGAGGGCAGGCCAGGGCTTTCTTT. It yields the protein CASSYVGGQARAFF.

This clonotype is classed as medium-sized (0.01 to 0.1%). V gene TRBV5-6 combines with J gene TRBJ2-5; TRBD2 might be the D (5 bases). Trimming removed 2 bases at V and 5 bases at J, with 7 bases between. The germline gives CDR1 SGHDT, CDR2 YYEEEE. The CDR3 is made up of 12 amino acids. CDR3 protein: CASSFGKETQYF. In DNA form, the CDR3 reads TGTGCCAGCAGCTTCGGGAAGGAGACCCAGTACTTC.